Listed here are 19 T cell receptor beta chains from one sample, sequenced in a study of blood T cells in healthy people across ages. Primed by a sample-barcoded 5' primer and a J-beta primer mix, a second PCR proceeded for 7 to 11 cycles. From the 5' RACE reads, TCRdb called clonotypes with MiXCR, one entry per CDR3 protein. The sample consists of 1.5 million to 2 million distinct CDR3 sequences, approximately 28% of them appearing once. The specimen sequenced was blood. The origin of the receptors is a woman aged 25-40 years in good health.

The chain is built from TRBV12-3 or TRBV12-4 and TRBJ2-7; TRBD1 or TRBD2 may be the D gene (7 bases each). The length of the CDR3 is 14 residues. Deletions cut 7 bases from V and 3 bases from J, with 16 bases between. The CDR3 sequence: CASKCTGDYYEQYF. CDR3 nucleotide sequence: TGTGCCAGCAAATGTACAGGGGACTACTACGAGCAGTACTTC.

This clonotype was seen many times. The genes are TRBV20-1 and TRBJ1-1, with 7 bases identical to TRBD1. The CDR3 runs to 16 residues. The germline V gene encodes CDR1 DFQATT and CDR2 SNEGSKA (reference sequence). Trimming at V came to 1 base and at J to 0 bases, leaving 8 bases not matched to a gene. The CDR3 here is CSARVSLRGMNTEAFF. DNA of the CDR3: TGCAGTGCTAGAGTCTCCCTCAGGGGGATGAACACTGAAGCTTTCTTT.

This clonotype showed up just a few times. This rearrangement joins TRBV6-5 to TRBJ2-1; possible D gene TRBD1, 6 bases. Trimming took off 5 bases at V and 7 bases at J, with 15 bases between the two ends. CDR3 length: 14 amino acids. Germline values: CDR1 MNHEY, CDR2 SVGAGI. CDR3 nucleotide sequence: TGTGCCAGCAGTATGACAGGAGTACAGAATGAGCAGTTCTTC. Residues: CASSMTGVQNEQFF.

This clonotype was found many times. The chain carries TRBV2 and TRBJ2-1; the D is unclear. Germline CDR1 and CDR2: SNHLY and FYNNEI. This CDR3 has 14 residues. Trimming took off 5 bases at V and 10 bases at J, with 18 bases between the two ends. CDR3 bases: TGTGCCAGCAGTTTTCCCTTTTCTCGTGGGGAGCAGTTCTTC. Translating it yields CASSFPFSRGEQFF.

This clonotype was counted many times. This rearrangement joins TRBV6-2 or TRBV6-3 to TRBJ1-6; D is unclear. The CDR3 consists of 16 residues. Trimming removed 4 bases from V and 2 bases from J, with 12 bases in between. CDR1 and CDR2 from the germline V gene are MNHEY and SVGEGT. In nucleotides, the CDR3 is TGTGCCAGCAGTTCAACAGCCTCAACCTATAATTCACCCCTCCACTTT. This translates into CASSSTASTYNSPLHF.

A remark on this clonotype: A single base separates this from a much larger clone, so it may be a read error. The gene calls are TRBV5-1 and TRBJ2-1; D remains unclear. This CDR3 region has 13 residues. Germline loops: CDR1 SGHRS, CDR2 YFSETQ. CDR3: CASSLDGDNERFF. In DNA form, the CDR3 reads TGCGCCAGCAGCTTGGATGGCGACAATGAGCGGTTCTTC.

Remarks on this clonotype: It may be a read error: a sequence one base away is much more abundant. This chain connects TRBV10-3 to TRBJ2-1; 8 bases are a match to TRBD2. CDR3 length: 15 amino acids. From germline, CDR1 is ENHRY and CDR2 SYGVKD. The CDR3 nucleotides are TGTGTCATCAGTGAGTCGTTAGCGGGGTACAATGAGCAGTTCTTC. Translated, it gives CVISESLAGYNEQFF.

This clonotype showed up just a few times. The genes are TRBV29-1 and TRBJ2-4; D is ambiguous. Germline loops: CDR1 SQVTM, CDR2 ANQGSEA. CDR3 size: 11 residues. The CDR3 DNA follows: TGCGCCTCCCAGGACGGAAACATTCAGTACTTC. This gives the protein CASQDGNIQYF.

This chain uses TRBV5-6 with TRBJ2-1, with TRBD2 as a possible D gene (7 bases). The germline V gene encodes CDR1 SGHDT and CDR2 YYEEEE. The CDR3 runs 16 residues. Trimming pared 0 bases from V and 6 bases from J, leaving 16 bases between. The CDR3 sequence: CASSLDGGGRSNEQFF. In nucleotides, the CDR3 is TGTGCCAGCAGCTTGGATGGGGGGGGCAGGAGCAATGAGCAGTTCTTC. The whole variable domain, remainder taken from reference TRBV5-6 and TRBJ2-1, is DAGVTQSPTHLIKTRGQQVTLRCSPKSGHDTVSWYQQALGQGPQFIFQYYEEEERQRGNFPDRFSGHQFPNYSSELNVNALLLGDSALYLCASSLDGGGRSNEQFFGPGTRLTVL.

The V and J genes are TRBV5-1 and TRBJ2-1; 7 bases align to TRBD2. Germline V lookup: CDR1 SGHRS, CDR2 YFSETQ. CDR3 length equals 15 residues. V lost 1 base, J lost 11 bases, and 12 bases stayed unmatched. The CDR3 reads CASSLRAGPDNKQFF. CDR3 coding DNA: TGCGCCAGCAGCTTGAGAGCGGGGCCGGATAATAAGCAGTTCTTC.

The chain recombines TRBV5-1 with TRBJ1-2, with 8 bases fitting TRBD1. J was trimmed by 6 bases and V by 5 bases; bases with no gene match: 6. The CDR3 covers 13 residues. The V gene's germline CDR1 is SGHRS and CDR2 YFSETQ. The CDR3 DNA reads as TGCGCCAGCAGTGACGGACAGGGACATGGCTACACCTTC. This translates into CASSDGQGHGYTF.

This clonotype turned up a few times. CDR3: CASSLGFTNEKLFF. The CDR3 DNA reads TGTGCCAGCAGCTTGGGGTTCACTAATGAAAAACTGTTTTTT. The J gene is TRBJ1-4, the V gene TRBV5-6; D is undetermined. The CDR3 totals 14 residues. V lost 0 bases to trimming and J lost 2 bases, with 5 bases between them. CDR1 is SGHDT, CDR2 YYEEEE, per germline.

The V call is TRBV7-6, the J call TRBJ2-5; weak D call: TRBD2 (5 bases). V dropped 5 bases and J dropped 9 bases, with 13 bases sitting between them. The CDR3 extends over 12 amino acids. The germline gives CDR1 SGHVS, CDR2 FNYEAQ. The DNA of the CDR3 is TGTGCCAGCAGCCCCCGGACTCCGGCCCAGTACTTC. Translation gives CASSPRTPAQYF.

This clonotype came up a few times. This rearrangement joins TRBV7-6 to TRBJ1-4, with 10 bases identical to TRBD1. The CDR3 consists of 18 residues. Germline values: CDR1 SGHVS, CDR2 FNYEAQ. After removal of 1 base from V and 0 bases from J, the junction contained 5 bases not matched to a gene. CDR3 amino acids: CASSLVGTGVATNEKLFF. The DNA of the CDR3 is TGTGCCAGCAGCTTAGTGGGGACAGGGGTTGCAACTAATGAAAAACTGTTTTTT.

This clonotype was seen only once. The gene calls are TRBV29-1 and TRBJ1-3; D unclear. Germline V CDR1 and CDR2: SQVTM, ANQGSEA. V was cut by 1 base and J by 4 bases, with 11 bases left in between. The CDR3 extends over 14 amino acids. The CDR3 loop is CSVEGTGLGNTIYF. The CDR3 nucleotides read TGCAGCGTTGAAGGGACTGGACTGGGAAACACCATATATTTT. Full variable domain (outside the CDR3, taken from reference TRBV29-1 and TRBJ1-3): SAVISQKPSRDICQRGTSLTIQCQVDSQVTMMFWYRQQPGQSLTLIATANQGSEATYESGFVIDKFPISRPNLTFSTLTVSNMSPEDSSIYLCSVEGTGLGNTIYFGEGSWLTVV.

This clonotype was picked up one time. A read error may account for a junction end that differs from germline. The J gene is TRBJ1-4, the V gene TRBV25-1, with no clear D. Germline lookup yields CDR1 MGHDK and CDR2 SYGVNS. The CDR3 consists of 15 residues. For the CDR3, the DNA is TGTGCCAGCAGTGTCCCCGGAGCGGCATATGAAAAACGGTTTTTT. This gives the protein CASSVPGAAYEKRFF.

The chain recombines TRBV30 with TRBJ1-2, with 9 bases lining up with TRBD1. CDR1 is GTSNPN, CDR2 SVGIG, per germline (reference sequence). Trimming removed 2 bases from V and 4 bases from J; junction bases left unmatched: 8. This CDR3 has 15 amino acids. The CDR3 nucleotides read TGTGCCTGGAGTCCAGGACAGGGGACGATCTATGGCTACACCTTC. Protein sequence: CAWSPGQGTIYGYTF.

This clonotype was seen ten or more times. V and J are TRBV28 and TRBJ2-7, with D perhaps TRBD1 (5 bases). The germline gives CDR1 MDHEN, CDR2 SYDVKM. The CDR3 totals 13 residues. The V end was cut by 3 bases, the J end by 1 base, with 7 bases between. CDR3 residues: CASSFAGSYEQYF. CDR3 bases: TGTGCCAGCAGTTTTGCAGGGTCCTACGAGCAGTACTTC.

This sequence joins TRBV27 and TRBJ1-5; TRBD1 aligns across 10 bases. The junction had 8 bases not matched to a gene; V was cut back by 8 bases and J by 4 bases. The CDR3 totals 15 residues. Germline V gives CDR1 MNHEY, CDR2 SMNVEV (reference sequence). The CDR3 is CASGRDRGINQPQHF. Here the CDR3 DNA reads TGTGCCAGCGGCCGGGACAGGGGAATTAATCAGCCCCAGCATTTT.